These 27 T cell receptor beta chains share one sample of origin, sequenced in a study of T cells in localized non-small cell lung cancer. TCRdb keeps only in-frame clones here, not all; method: immunoSEQ multiplex PCR. The sample includes 1,500 or so clones, roughly a third seen only once; the top ten take 18%. The sequences come from normal lung tissue next to the tumor, collected before any cancer treatment. The origin of the receptors is an older male donor with stage II squamous cell lung carcinoma.

The chain links TRBV28 to TRBJ2-1; D is possibly TRBD1 (6 bases). The germline CDR1 and CDR2 sequences are MDHEN and SYDVKM. V was shortened by 6 bases and J by 4 bases, with 19 bases between the two germline ends. The CDR3 length is 16 residues. CDR3 protein: CASSRGLGQTYNEQFF. CDR3 nucleotides: TGTGCCAGCAGCCGGGGCCTAGGACAGACGTACAATGAGCAGTTCTTC.

The genes are TRBV9 and TRBJ2-1; D unclear. Trimming stripped 5 bases from V and 0 bases from J, with 12 bases between. There are 15 residues in the CDR3. Germline CDR1 SGDLS, CDR2 YYNGEE. The CDR3 here is CASSLVVSSYNEQFF. CDR3 DNA: TGTGCCAGCAGTTTAGTAGTTAGCTCCTACAATGAGCAGTTCTTC. The whole variable domain, remainder taken from reference TRBV9 and TRBJ2-1, is DSGVTQTPKHLITATGQRVTLRCSPRSGDLSVYWYQQSLDQGLQFLIQYYNGEERAKGNILERFSAQQFPDLHSELNLSSLELGDSALYFCASSLVVSSYNEQFFGPGTRLTVL.

The V and J genes are TRBV11-3 and TRBJ2-7; 12 bases match TRBD2. Germline CDR1 is SGHNT and CDR2 is YENEEA. There are 15 residues in the CDR3. The V gene end was trimmed by 5 bases and the J gene end by 7 bases; junction bases not matched to a gene: 9. The CDR3 here is CASSRLAGGPYEQYF. The CDR3 DNA follows: TGTGCCAGCAGCCGGCTAGCGGGAGGGCCGTATGAGCAGTACTTC.

This clone was found a few times. V and J are TRBV9 and TRBJ2-7; D is uncertain. V lost 4 bases, J lost 2 bases, and 16 bases lay in between. The CDR3 runs 15 residues. Per the germline V gene, CDR1 is SGDLS and CDR2 is YYNGEE. In nucleotides, the CDR3 is TGTGCCAGCAGCCTTGAAGTGCGAGCTACCTACGAGCAGTACTTC. The encoded protein is CASSLEVRATYEQYF. The whole variable domain, remainder taken from reference TRBV9 and TRBJ2-7, is DSGVTQTPKHLITATGQRVTLRCSPRSGDLSVYWYQQSLDQGLQFLIQYYNGEERAKGNILERFSAQQFPDLHSELNLSSLELGDSALYFCASSLEVRATYEQYFGPGTRLTVT.

V and J are TRBV29-1 and TRBJ2-5; the match to TRBD2 covers 10 bases. The germline gives CDR1 SQVTM, CDR2 ANQGSEA. With 3 bases clipped from V and 5 bases from J, the junction kept 6 bases outside the gene matches. The CDR3 runs to 14 residues. CDR3 sequence (DNA): TGCAGCGTTGATTCGAGCGGGAGGGGCGAGACCCAGTACTTC. It specifies CSVDSSGRGETQYF.

This clone was seen only a few times. J is TRBJ2-7 and V is TRBV11-3, with TRBD2 identical over 12 bases. This CDR3 region has 16 residues. In germline, CDR1 is SGHNT, CDR2 YENEEA. V gave up 8 bases and J gave up 2 bases; unmatched junction bases: 10. The CDR3 sequence: CASEGLAGLVPYEQYF. DNA of the CDR3: TGTGCCAGCGAAGGACTAGCGGGGCTAGTTCCCTACGAGCAGTACTTC. The full variable domain, rest sourced from reference TRBV11-3 and TRBJ2-7, is EAGVVQSPRYKIIEKKQPVAFWCNPISGHNTLYWYLQNLGQGPELLIRYENEEAVDDSQLPKDRFSAERLKGVDSTLKIQPAELGDSAVYLCASEGLAGLVPYEQYFGPGTRLTVT.

This clone is medium-sized in the sample. The chain combines TRBV11-3 with TRBJ2-4; possibly TRBD1 for D (6 bases). The CDR3 has 15 amino acids. Germline CDR1 SGHNT, CDR2 YENEEA. V lost 4 bases, J lost 6 bases, and 16 bases lay in between. CDR3 protein: CASSSRGRGINIQYF. CDR3 coding DNA: TGTGCCAGCAGCTCCCGAGGCAGGGGCATAAACATTCAGTACTTC.

J is TRBJ1-1 and V is TRBV28; no definite D call. Looked up from germline, CDR1 is MDHEN and CDR2 is SYDVKM. V was shortened by 4 bases and J by 4 bases, with 13 bases between the two germline ends. The CDR3 loop spans 14 amino acids. The CDR3 nucleotides read TGTGCCAGCAGTTCCCCGTGGATGAGCACTGAAGCTTTCTTT. Protein product: CASSSPWMSTEAFF.

This clone turned up a few times. The genes are TRBV2 and TRBJ1-1; TRBD1 is a possible D gene (6 bases). V was clipped by 6 bases and J by 7 bases, with 12 bases between them. CDR1 is SNHLY and CDR2 is FYNNEI in the germline V gene. The CDR3 is 12 amino acids. The CDR3 spells CASRKQGDEAFF. CDR3 in DNA: TGTGCCAGCAGAAAACAGGGTGATGAAGCTTTCTTT.

V gene TRBV29-1 combines with J gene TRBJ2-7; 8 bases line up with TRBD2. CDR1 and CDR2 (germline): SQVTM, ANQGSEA. With 6 bases clipped from V and 7 bases from J, the junction kept 11 bases outside the gene matches. This CDR3 region has 13 residues. CDR3 sequence reads: CSVKAGGILEQYF. The CDR3 coding sequence is TGCAGCGTGAAGGCGGGAGGTATCCTTGAGCAGTACTTC.

This clone is medium-sized (0.01 to 0.1%) in the sample. The rearrangement uses TRBV11-3 and TRBJ1-1; no clear D. This CDR3 region has 14 residues. V lost 3 bases and J lost 4, with 12 bases in between. The germline CDR1 and CDR2 sequences are SGHNT and YENEEA. The CDR3 sequence: CASSLASGGTEAFF. DNA for the CDR3: TGTGCCAGCAGCTTGGCCAGCGGAGGCACTGAAGCTTTCTTT. Using reference TRBV11-3 and TRBJ1-1 for the parts outside the CDR3, the full variable domain is EAGVVQSPRYKIIEKKQPVAFWCNPISGHNTLYWYLQNLGQGPELLIRYENEEAVDDSQLPKDRFSAERLKGVDSTLKIQPAELGDSAVYLCASSLASGGTEAFFGQGTRLTVV.

The chain links TRBV28 to TRBJ2-1, with D uncertain. The V end was cut by 4 bases, the J end by 6 bases, with 7 bases between. The CDR3 sequence is 12 residues long. Looked up from germline, CDR1 is MDHEN and CDR2 is SYDVKM. CDR3 bases: TGTGCCAGCAGTTCTCAATTCAATGAGCAGTTCTTC. Its protein product is CASSSQFNEQFF. The full variable domain, in which reference TRBV28 and TRBJ2-1 provide the parts outside the CDR3, is DVKVTQSSRYLVKRTGEKVFLECVQDMDHENMFWYRQDPGLGLRLIYFSYDVKMKEKGDIPEGYSVSREKKERFSLILESASTNQTSMYLCASSSQFNEQFFGPGTRLTVL.

This clone was observed a handful of times. The genes are TRBV19 and TRBJ2-7; TRBD1 aligns across 9 bases. CDR3 length: 14 residues. V was clipped by 5 bases and J by 9 bases; unmatched bases: 11. Germline V lookup: CDR1 LNHDA, CDR2 SQIVND (reference sequence). Here the CDR3 DNA reads TGTGCCAGTAGTCCAACCGGGACAGGGCTAGGGCAGTACTTC. Translating gives CASSPTGTGLGQYF.

Relative to its sample, this clone is large. CDR3 protein: CASSLGTSGTNTGELFF. The CDR3 region has the DNA TGTGCCAGCAGTTTGGGGACTAGCGGGACGAACACCGGGGAGCTGTTTTTT. The chain is built from TRBV6-8 and TRBJ2-2; 13 bases align to TRBD2. The trim removed 4 bases at V and 0 bases at J, leaving 2 bases unmatched. This CDR3 is 17 amino acids long. CDR1 is MNHGY, CDR2 SAAAGT, per germline.

This clone was counted a few times. V usage is TRBV11-3 and J usage is TRBJ2-3; possibly TRBD1 or TRBD2 for D (5 bases each). Germline V gene data show CDR1 as SGHNT and CDR2 as YENEEA. The CDR3 runs 16 residues. Trimming pared 4 bases from V and 1 base from J, leaving 15 bases between. The CDR3 bases are TGTGCCAGCAGCTCCCGGGACGGCGAGGGCACAGATACGCAGTATTTT. It encodes CASSSRDGEGTDTQYF.

This clone was found a few times. V and J are TRBV5-1 and TRBJ2-5; D is possibly TRBD1 or TRBD2 (6 bases each). The length of the CDR3 is 18 residues. Germline lookup yields CDR1 SGHRS and CDR2 YFSETQ. V was trimmed by 0 bases and J by 4 bases, leaving 22 bases between them. CDR3 nucleotide sequence: TGCGCCAGCAGCTTGGGGGCTAGGGTTACGGGGGCAGGAGAGACCCAGTACTTC. Translation: CASSLGARVTGAGETQYF.

In DNA form, the CDR3 reads TGTGCCAGCATTCTCGGGAGGGGGACTGAAGCTTTCTTT. It codes for CASILGRGTEAFF. The genes are TRBV28 and TRBJ1-1, with D maybe TRBD1 (6 bases). Between the trimmed V and J ends, which lost 7 bases and 5 bases, there was a span of 14 bases. The CDR3 totals 13 residues. CDR1 is MDHEN and CDR2 is SYDVKM in the germline V gene.

This clone counts as large (0.1 to 1%). This chain uses TRBV14 with TRBJ2-2; 7 bases map to TRBD2. With V trimmed by 2 bases and J by 4 bases, 4 bases remained unmatched. The CDR3 contains 15 residues. Germline CDR1 and CDR2: SGHDN and FVKESK. The CDR3: CASSQQAGPTGELFF. CDR3 nucleotides: TGTGCCAGCAGCCAACAAGCGGGACCCACCGGGGAGCTGTTTTTT.

The chain recombines TRBV30 with TRBJ1-1; D is unresolved. Between the trimmed V and J ends, which lost 5 bases and 3 bases, there was a span of 7 bases. Germline assignment: CDR1 GTSNPN and CDR2 SVGIG (reference sequence). The CDR3 spans 11 residues. The CDR3 bases are TGTGCCTGGTCCGATTACACTGAAGCTTTCTTT. Amino acids: CAWSDYTEAFF. The variable domain in full, with the rest retrieved from reference TRBV30 and TRBJ1-1, is SQTIHQWPATLVQPVGSPLSLECTVEGTSNPNLYWYRQAAGRGLQLLFYSVGIGQISSEVPQNLSASRPQDRQFILSSKKLLLSDSGFYLCAWSDYTEAFFGQGTRLTVV.

The chain employs TRBV30 and TRBJ2-3; D is possibly TRBD2 (5 bases). This CDR3 region has 13 residues. Germline lookup yields CDR1 GTSNPN and CDR2 SVGIG (reference sequence). V shed 3 bases and J shed 7 bases, with 14 bases lying between them. The CDR3 loop reads CAWRSEGGYTQYF. Written as DNA, the CDR3 is TGTGCCTGGAGGAGCGAGGGCGGCTATACGCAGTATTTT.

The rearrangement links TRBV28 to TRBJ1-1; 7 nucleotides agree with TRBD1. Per germline, CDR1 MDHEN and CDR2 SYDVKM. Losses at the gene ends were 2 bases for V and 5 bases for J; bases not matched to a gene: 8. The CDR3 has 15 residues. The CDR3 region is CASSLGDRAGTEAFF. Here the CDR3 DNA reads TGTGCCAGCAGTTTAGGCGACAGGGCGGGTACTGAAGCTTTCTTT.

There are a few counts of this clone. CDR3 in amino acids: CASSSPVSGSSHEQYF. The CDR3 DNA reads as TGTGCCAGCAGTTCCCCCGTTAGCGGGAGTAGCCACGAGCAGTACTTC. The chain is built from TRBV6-8 and TRBJ2-7; 9 bases line up with TRBD2. Looked up from germline, CDR1 is MNHGY and CDR2 is SAAAGT. The J segment lost 5 bases and the V segment lost 4 bases, leaving 12 bases of the junction unmatched. This CDR3 has 16 amino acids.

The J gene is TRBJ1-1, the V gene TRBV30; maybe TRBD1 (5 bases). Trimming took 4 bases from V and 4 from J, leaving 16 bases between them. The CDR3 runs to 14 residues. CDR1 is GTSNPN, CDR2 SVGIG, per germline (reference sequence). DNA of the CDR3: TGTGCCTGGACCCCGTGGGGCATCGGCACTGAAGCTTTCTTT. Its translation: CAWTPWGIGTEAFF.

This rearrangement joins TRBV5-1 to TRBJ2-2; a weak D match, TRBD1 (6 bases). CDR1 and CDR2 from the germline V gene are SGHRS and YFSETQ. Trimming took off 0 bases at V and 4 bases at J, with 16 bases between the two ends. The CDR3 extends over 17 amino acids. The CDR3 is CASSLAVAGAGTGELFF. For the CDR3, the DNA is TGCGCCAGCAGCTTGGCCGTAGCAGGGGCGGGCACCGGGGAGCTGTTTTTT.

This clone was found a few times. The rearrangement links TRBV28 to TRBJ1-2; TRBD1 aligns across 11 bases. Trimming cost V 4 bases and J 3 bases; bases outside gene matches: 4. The CDR3 is made up of 15 amino acids. Germline V gene lookup returns CDR1 MDHEN and CDR2 SYDVKM. DNA of the CDR3: TGTGCCAGCAGTTCGGACAGGGGGCTTGACTATGGCTACACCTTC. Protein: CASSSDRGLDYGYTF.

The table lists this clone with a few counts. The rearrangement joins TRBV14 to TRBJ2-7; maybe TRBD2 (5 bases). V was cut by 2 bases and J by 0 bases, with 11 bases left in between. The V gene's germline CDR1 is SGHDN and CDR2 FVKESK. The CDR3 runs 15 residues. The chain's CDR3 is CASSQKDGNSYEQYF. The CDR3 nucleotides are TGTGCCAGCAGCCAAAAGGACGGGAACTCCTACGAGCAGTACTTC.

The chain carries TRBV6-8 and TRBJ2-2, with D perhaps matching TRBD1 or TRBD2 (6 bases each). There are 17 residues in the CDR3. The germline CDR1 and CDR2 sequences are MNHGY and SAAAGT. Trimming removed 5 bases at V and 8 bases at J, with 24 bases between. DNA of the CDR3: TGTGCCAGCAGTCCCCTAGGGGGAGCGGGCCGGCGGGGGGAGCTGTTTTTT. Protein product: CASSPLGGAGRRGELFF.